This T cell receptor beta chain was sequenced during a study of cytomegalovirus exposure and HLA in healthy donors (dated by TCRdb to about 2017). As for the study more broadly: An earlier analysis of roughly 500 of the donors reported approximately 300 Gb of sequence data and approximately 120 million unique TCR beta sequences obtained from around 170 million T cells. An early release that covered 640 HLA-typed donors contained about 300 gigabases of sequencing data and around 80 million unique TCR sequences. The genetic ancestry cluster associated with self-reported Caucasian donors included about 84% of the 300 to 450 genotyped donors. The study aimed to test whether cataloging public T cell receptors could reveal signatures of past pathogen exposure. The study used immunosequencing to profile the T cell repertoires of about 670 subjects and linked those repertoires to cytomegalovirus serostatus. In addition to the first cohort of 666 subjects, a separate validation cohort of 130 or so different subjects was used. The study combined high-throughput TCR immunosequencing, statistical association of individual TCRs with disease status, and machine learning to predict cytomegalovirus infection status. A later analysis re-examined previously published TCR beta repertoires from about 700 donors and added high-resolution HLA genotyping to investigate patterns of TCR occurrence. The later analysis used no new phenotypic data to find candidate immune exposures, relying instead on TCR beta sequences and their occurrence across donors. In an earlier analysis of several hundred of the donors, high-throughput TCR beta sequencing was used to judge whether each TCR beta V gene segment behaved as functional or pseudogenic. Alongside the repertoire data, information on donor age, sex, ethnicity and CMV serostatus was compiled. Genome-wide SNP genotypes for about 60% of the roughly 700 donors were used in a later genetic analysis, which treated that subset as a discovery cohort. All discovery cohort repertoires had been generated on a single sequencing platform. Class I and class II HLA loci were covered by the typing at four-digit resolution. The number of typed donors differed by locus: about 620-630 for A, B, C, DRB1 and DQB1; 500 to 550 for DQA1; 606 for DPA1; and around 470 for DPB1. Because of strong linkage in the cohort, roughly 5 DR-DQ haplotypes were treated as single units for association and clustering. Among under 450 genotyped donors of the cohort, an average of around 240,000 unique TCR beta nucleotide sequences were sequenced per donor, roughly 20% of them non-productive. Study-wide conclusions, independent of this receptor: While some public TCRs were present in many individuals, most TCR sequences turned up only very rarely across donors. Because HLA typing was missing for some donors at each locus, association tests included only the typed subset. A group of highly shared sequence variants was considered likely to be a technical artifact of the sequencing pipeline. In a later analysis, most CMV-associated TCR beta chains were found to appear HLA-restricted, with HLA associations seemingly driven largely by CMV exposure. Linkage disequilibrium might explain the correlated functional status among segregating V segments, but an unknown experimental factor could not be ruled out. A further reported finding was that TCR beta sequences accurately predicted the HLA-A and HLA-B alleles for most subjects in the first cohort. In vitro tests confirmed that a few of the cytomegalovirus-associated TCR beta chains recognize cytomegalovirus antigens. Because the 87-base-pair reads could not distinguish some IMGT-functional V segments, including TRBV6-2 and TRBV6-3, those segments were excluded. Roughly uniform sequencing depth across donors was assumed in presence/absence analyses, although this assumption may not hold. In an earlier analysis of roughly 560 of the donors, most TCR beta V segments were observed in productive rearrangements about 87% or about 30% of the time, broadly matching IMGT annotations. Specific HLA alleles were associated with roughly 16,000 TCR beta sequences at a false discovery rate of 0.05 in a later analysis. A later analysis found that TCR association rates varied across HLA loci, with DRB1 alleles showing the most associated TCRs and HLA-C alleles the fewest. In a later analysis, HLA-associated TCR beta chains were found to be more clonally expanded and to have lower generation probabilities than equally common non-associated chains. Cytomegalovirus status was reported to be diagnosed by the classifier with high specificity and sensitivity in both the original and validation cohorts. Assigning TCR associations to individual alleles was difficult when HLA alleles, especially DR and DQ, strongly co-occurred. A total of roughly 160 TCR beta chains were listed by the study as associated with cytomegalovirus. In a later analysis, several top co-occurrence clusters were reported to appear linked to parvovirus B19, influenza, CMV and Epstein-Barr virus. According to the authors, the approach could potentially be generalized to other disease states and immunological phenotypes. Over 15 rarely observed V segments, including chromosome 9 orphons, were excluded from the earlier analysis of approximately 600 of the donors because counts were too low. An association between a missense DCLRE1C variant and V-gene and J-gene trimming of TCR beta chains was found in a later genetic analysis and replicated in an independent cohort. Immune exposure information for the cohort was limited to CMV serostatus. In a later genetic analysis, fewer N-insertions in productive TCRs were reported among donors in an Asian-associated ancestry cluster than the roughly 700-donor mean. The cohort was sequenced for TCR beta chains only, and without alpha or paired-chain data the features that could be detected were limited.

Compared with germline, V lacks 10 bases and J lacks 5 bases; bases without a gene match: 14. The CDR3 measures 15 amino acids from cysteine to phenylalanine. The CDR3 DNA has 45 bases and is translated from base 1. CDR1 and CDR2 (MNHEY, SMNVEV) derive from the germline V gene (reference sequence). The library came from the immunoSEQ multiplex PCR assay. For the multiplex PCR, a mixture combining 60 forward primers for TCR Vbeta segments and 13 reverse primers for TCR Jbeta segments was used. Amplification of the CDR3 region of rearranged TCR beta genes was performed with a multiplex PCR assay on genomic DNA. The amplified TCR beta libraries were sequenced on the Illumina HiSeq System as 87-base-pair reads. The authors' pipeline ran thus. In a later analysis, 77 million or so unique TCR beta chains were counted across the 650 to 750 repertoires, and around 11 million of these chains were shared by at least two donors. A nearest-neighbor algorithm error-corrected the raw reads and collapsed the reads into unique sequences, merging closely related sequences to remove PCR and sequencing errors. To assign V, D and J gene segments, CDR3 sequences were aligned to IMGT reference sequences. For a sequence to be retained, at least a six-nucleotide match to both a V gene segment and a J gene segment was required. A rearrangement was called productive if the CDR3 had no stop codons and remained in frame with V and J, and every other rearrangement was called non-productive. CDR3 was defined by IMGT convention, running from the second conserved V-encoded cysteine to the conserved J-encoded phenylalanine. The earlier analysis of fewer than 750 of the donors excluded sequences that lacked an unambiguous match to a single V gene segment. An earlier analysis of 500 to 700 of the donors classified V segments as functional when productive rearrangements were above 56.7% and as segregating when the standard deviation between donors was above 5%. A statistical classification framework was built for diagnosing cytomegalovirus status from the catalog of TCR beta chain sequences. In a later analysis, TCR nucleotide sequences were compared against IMGT/GENE-DB human TR gene sequences so that V and J genes could be assigned. The TCRdist pipeline was used in a later analysis to assign CDR3 sequences and most-parsimonious VDJ recombination scenarios. In a later analysis, each TCR beta chain was defined by its CDR3 amino acid sequence together with its V-gene family, and reads lacking a unique V-gene family were excluded. As a way to deal with suspected cross-contamination and a sequencing artifact, a later analysis dropped over 550 nucleotide sequences that were highly shared and had low generation probability. A later analysis calculated a clonal expansion index for each public chain from normalized within-repertoire ranks of inferred template counts. Generation probabilities in a later analysis came from a VDJ recombination model fitted to out-of-frame rearrangements, and those results were checked against IGoR. A later analysis scored TCR-TCR, TCR-HLA and TCR-CMV co-occurrence with hypergeometric tests, applying a repertoire-size bias correction to TCR pairs. To estimate false discovery rates, a later analysis permuted the HLA or CMV assignments 20 times. In a later analysis, co-occurring TCRs were grouped using DBSCAN, and TCRdist sequence similarity was added for clustering within HLA-allele-positive subsets. Repertoires with fewer than 30,000 or more than 120,000 public chains were left out of co-occurrence clustering, as were about 5 repertoires with anomalous nucleotide sharing. This is the immuneACCESS table as TCRdb keeps it, with only in-frame sequences that have V and J called. A part of the clones is gone; compared with another copy, unresolved V genes explain less than half, and the rest is unexplained. That table is the source of V, J and clone size, and D and trimming were worked out from the DNA. The sample contains roughly 130,000 clones, approximately 80% of them found a single time. The ten largest make up approximately 1.7% of the sample.

The cohort consisted of 666 healthy bone marrow donors. All cohort members were sampled while nominally healthy, although unrecorded immune exposures were likely present. The donor was CMV seronegative and belonged to the group of 320 or so seronegative cohort members. Each donor provided a peripheral blood sample, and peripheral blood mononuclear cells were used for TCR beta sequencing. Genomic DNA was extracted from the blood cell samples with the Qiagen DNeasy Blood Extraction Kit. This clone was picked up one time. There is no known antigen for this receptor. The input lacks base qualities; no much larger clone sits a single base away.

The V and J segments used are TRBV27 and TRBJ1-5, with TRBD1 matching 7 junction bases. The clonotype originates from a middle-aged woman in good health and CMV-seronegative. Specimen: PBMCs. The nucleotide sequence is given as TGTGCCATCTCTCCGGGACAGTATATGGATCAGCCCCAGCATTTT. This translates into CAISPGQYMDQPQHF.